This note documents a single T cell receptor (beta chain) sequence. The data were taken from a study of blood T cell repertoires in COVID-19. Study information: T cells, B-cell-depleted T cells, or PBMCs supplied cDNA or gDNA.

V shed 7 bases and J 8 bases; nucleotides not matched to a gene: 14. The V gene's germline CDR1 is MNHEY and CDR2 SVGAGI. The CDR3 runs to 15 residues. Generated by immunoSEQ multiplex PCR, the TCRdb table keeps only in-frame clones and is missing some. Of 200,000 to 300,000 clones listed, around 88% are singletons. Material for sequencing was peripheral blood. The TCR comes from an elderly man with acute or convalescent COVID-19. The chain combines TRBV6-5 with TRBJ2-3, with TRBD2 matching 8 bases. The CDR3 reads CASTTAGSREGTQYF. In DNA, the CDR3 is TGTGCCAGCACCACGGCGGGATCACGGGAGGGTACGCAGTATTTT.